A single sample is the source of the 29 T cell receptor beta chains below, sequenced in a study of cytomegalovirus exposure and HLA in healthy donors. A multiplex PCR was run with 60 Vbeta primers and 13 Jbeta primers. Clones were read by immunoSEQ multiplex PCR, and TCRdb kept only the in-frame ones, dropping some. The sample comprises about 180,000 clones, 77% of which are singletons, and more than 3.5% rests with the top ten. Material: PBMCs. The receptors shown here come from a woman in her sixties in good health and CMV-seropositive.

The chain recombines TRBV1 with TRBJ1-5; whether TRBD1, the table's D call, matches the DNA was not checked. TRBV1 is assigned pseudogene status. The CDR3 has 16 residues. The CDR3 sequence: CTSSQGQGSGNQPQHF. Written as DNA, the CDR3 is TGCACCAGCAGCCAGGGACAGGGTTCGGGCAATCAGCCCCAGCATTTT.

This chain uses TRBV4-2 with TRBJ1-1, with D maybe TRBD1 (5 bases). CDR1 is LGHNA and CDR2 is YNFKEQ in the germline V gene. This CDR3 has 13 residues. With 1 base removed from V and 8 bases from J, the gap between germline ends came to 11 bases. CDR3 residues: CASSQVSGREAFF. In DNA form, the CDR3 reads TGTGCCAGCAGCCAAGTATCAGGGAGGGAAGCTTTCTTT.

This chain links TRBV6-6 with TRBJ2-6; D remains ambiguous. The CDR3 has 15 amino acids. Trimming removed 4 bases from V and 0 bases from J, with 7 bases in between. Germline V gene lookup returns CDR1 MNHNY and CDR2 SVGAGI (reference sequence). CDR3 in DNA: TGTGCCAGCAGTTCCGTTAACTCTGGGGCCAACGTCCTGACTTTC. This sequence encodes CASSSVNSGANVLTF.

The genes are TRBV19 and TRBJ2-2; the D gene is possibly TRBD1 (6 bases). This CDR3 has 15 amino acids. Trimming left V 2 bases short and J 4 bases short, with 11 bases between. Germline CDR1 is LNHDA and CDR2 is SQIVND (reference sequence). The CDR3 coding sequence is TGTGCCAGTAGTATATCAGGGGTACGCACCGGGGAGCTGTTTTTT. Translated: CASSISGVRTGELFF.

CDR3 nucleotide sequence: TGTGCCTGGCTCCCTGGGACAGGGACCGGTTGGGATACGCAGTATTTT. Translated, it gives CAWLPGTGTGWDTQYF. The chain joins TRBV30 to TRBJ2-3, with 9 bases identical to TRBD1. CDR1 and CDR2 (germline): GTSNPN, SVGIG (reference sequence). This CDR3 is built from 16 residues. V shed 5 bases and J 6 bases; nucleotides not matched to a gene: 15.

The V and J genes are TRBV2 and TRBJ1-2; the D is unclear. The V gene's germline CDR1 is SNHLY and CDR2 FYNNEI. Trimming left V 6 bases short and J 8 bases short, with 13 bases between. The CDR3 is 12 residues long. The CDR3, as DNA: TGTGCCAGCAGGAGGGAGGGAAGGGGCTACACCTTC. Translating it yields CASRREGRGYTF.

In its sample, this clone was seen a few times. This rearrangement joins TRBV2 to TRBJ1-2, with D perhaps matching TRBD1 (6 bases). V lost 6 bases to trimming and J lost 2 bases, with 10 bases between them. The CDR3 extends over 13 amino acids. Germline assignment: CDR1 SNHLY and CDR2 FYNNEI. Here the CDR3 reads CASSFRGNYGYTF. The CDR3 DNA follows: TGTGCCAGCAGCTTCAGGGGCAACTATGGCTACACCTTC. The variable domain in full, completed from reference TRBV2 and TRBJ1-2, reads EPEVTQTPSHQVTQMGQEVILRCVPISNHLYFYWYRQILGQKVEFLVSFYNNEISEKSEIFDDQFSVERPDGSNFTLKIRSTKLEDSAMYFCASSFRGNYGYTFGSGTRLTVV.

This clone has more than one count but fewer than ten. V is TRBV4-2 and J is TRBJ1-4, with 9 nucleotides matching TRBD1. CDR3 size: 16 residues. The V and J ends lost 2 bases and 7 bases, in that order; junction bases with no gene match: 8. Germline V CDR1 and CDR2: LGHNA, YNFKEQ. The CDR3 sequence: CASSQSQGTGIEKLFF. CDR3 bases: TGTGCCAGCAGCCAAAGTCAGGGGACAGGGATTGAAAAACTGTTTTTT.

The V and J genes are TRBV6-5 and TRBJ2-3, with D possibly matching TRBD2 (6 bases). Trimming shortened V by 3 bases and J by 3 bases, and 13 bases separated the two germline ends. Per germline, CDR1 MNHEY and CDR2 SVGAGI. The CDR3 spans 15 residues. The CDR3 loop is CASSYGAGQTDTQYF. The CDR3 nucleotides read TGTGCCAGCAGTTATGGAGCGGGTCAAACAGATACGCAGTATTTT.

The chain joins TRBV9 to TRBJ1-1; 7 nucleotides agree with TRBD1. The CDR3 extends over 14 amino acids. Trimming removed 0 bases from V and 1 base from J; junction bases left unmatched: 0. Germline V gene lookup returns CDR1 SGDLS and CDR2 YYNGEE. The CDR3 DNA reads TGTGCCAGCAGCGTAGGGGACAGGAACACTGAAGCTTTCTTT. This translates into CASSVGDRNTEAFF. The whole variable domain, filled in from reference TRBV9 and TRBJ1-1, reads DSGVTQTPKHLITATGQRVTLRCSPRSGDLSVYWYQQSLDQGLQFLIQYYNGEERAKGNILERFSAQQFPDLHSELNLSSLELGDSALYFCASSVGDRNTEAFFGQGTRLTVV.

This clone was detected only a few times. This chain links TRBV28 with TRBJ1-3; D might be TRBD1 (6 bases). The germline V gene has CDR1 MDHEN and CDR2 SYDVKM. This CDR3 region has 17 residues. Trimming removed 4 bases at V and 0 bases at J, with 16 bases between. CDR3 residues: CASSSPRDTSSGNTIYF. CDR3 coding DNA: TGTGCCAGCAGTTCTCCTAGGGACACGTCCTCTGGAAACACCATATATTTT.

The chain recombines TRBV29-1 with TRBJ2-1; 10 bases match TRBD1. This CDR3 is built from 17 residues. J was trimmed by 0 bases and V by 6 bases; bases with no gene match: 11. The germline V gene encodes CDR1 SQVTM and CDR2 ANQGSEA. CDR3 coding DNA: TGCAGCGTGTCTGACAGGGGGCGGAAAAGCTCCTACAATGAGCAGTTCTTC. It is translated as CSVSDRGRKSSYNEQFF.

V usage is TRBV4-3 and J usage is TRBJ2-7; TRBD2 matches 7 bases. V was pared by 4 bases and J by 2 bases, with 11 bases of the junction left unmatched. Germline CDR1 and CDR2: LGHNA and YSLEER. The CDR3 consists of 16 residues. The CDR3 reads CASSPRGGQPTYEQYF. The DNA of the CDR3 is TGCGCCAGCAGCCCTAGGGGAGGGCAGCCCACCTACGAGCAGTACTTC.

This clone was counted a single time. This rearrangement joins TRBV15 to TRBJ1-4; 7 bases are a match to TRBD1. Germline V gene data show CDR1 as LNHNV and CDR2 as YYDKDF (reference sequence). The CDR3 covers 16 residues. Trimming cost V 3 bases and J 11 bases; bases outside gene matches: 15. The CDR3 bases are TGTGCCACCAGCAGGGATACCGGGACAGCAGGGTGGAAACTGTTTTTT. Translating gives CATSRDTGTAGWKLFF.

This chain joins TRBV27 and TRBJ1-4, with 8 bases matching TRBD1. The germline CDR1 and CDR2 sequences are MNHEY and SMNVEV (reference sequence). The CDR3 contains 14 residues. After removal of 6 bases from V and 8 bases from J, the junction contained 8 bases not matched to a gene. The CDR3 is CASSLRGQVEKLFF. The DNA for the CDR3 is TGTGCCAGCAGCCTTAGGGGACAGGTAGAAAAACTGTTTTTT.

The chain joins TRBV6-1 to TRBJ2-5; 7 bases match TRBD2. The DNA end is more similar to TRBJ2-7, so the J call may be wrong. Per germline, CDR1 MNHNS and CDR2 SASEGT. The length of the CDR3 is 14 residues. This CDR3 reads CASKVGDYTSEQYF. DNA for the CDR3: TGTGCCAGCAAAGTTGGGGACTACACGTCCGAGCAGTACTTC.

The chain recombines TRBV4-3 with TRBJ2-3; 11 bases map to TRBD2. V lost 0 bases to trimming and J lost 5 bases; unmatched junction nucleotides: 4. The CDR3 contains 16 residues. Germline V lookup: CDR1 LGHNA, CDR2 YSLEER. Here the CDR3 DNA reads TGCGCCAGCAGCCAAGATGCACTAGCGGGAGTAGATACGCAGTATTTT. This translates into CASSQDALAGVDTQYF.

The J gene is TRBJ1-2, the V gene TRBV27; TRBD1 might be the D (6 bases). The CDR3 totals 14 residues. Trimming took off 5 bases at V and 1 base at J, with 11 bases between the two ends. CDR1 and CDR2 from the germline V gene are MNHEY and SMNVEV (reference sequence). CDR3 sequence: CASSQQGVNYGYTF. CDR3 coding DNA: TGTGCCAGCAGTCAACAGGGAGTTAACTATGGCTACACCTTC.

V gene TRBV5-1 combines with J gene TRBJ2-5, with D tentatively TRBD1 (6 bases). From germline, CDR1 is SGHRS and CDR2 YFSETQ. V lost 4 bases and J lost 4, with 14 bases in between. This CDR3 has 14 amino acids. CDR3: CASSPGHPSETQYF. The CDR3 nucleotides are TGCGCCAGCAGCCCGGGACACCCCTCAGAGACCCAGTACTTC.

CDR3 nucleotide sequence: TGTGCCAGCACCCTGAGCGGGAACACTGAAGCTTTCTTT. Encoded protein: CASTLSGNTEAFF. J is TRBJ1-1 and V is TRBV11-2; D remains unclear. Trimming shortened V by 7 bases and J by 1 base, and 10 bases separated the two germline ends. Germline loops: CDR1 SGHAT, CDR2 FQNNGV. The CDR3 has 13 residues.

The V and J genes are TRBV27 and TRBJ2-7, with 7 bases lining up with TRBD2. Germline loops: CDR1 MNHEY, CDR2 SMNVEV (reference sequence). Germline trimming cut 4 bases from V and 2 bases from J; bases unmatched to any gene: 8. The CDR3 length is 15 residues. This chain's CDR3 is CASSSKLAEPYEQYF. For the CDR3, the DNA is TGTGCCAGCAGTTCGAAGCTAGCGGAACCCTACGAGCAGTACTTC.

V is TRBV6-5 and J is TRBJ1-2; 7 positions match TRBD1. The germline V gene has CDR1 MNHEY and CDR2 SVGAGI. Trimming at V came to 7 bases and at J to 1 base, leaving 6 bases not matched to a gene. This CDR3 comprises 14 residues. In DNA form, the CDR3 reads TGTGCCAGCACCACGGGACAGTTTAACTATGGCTACACCTTC. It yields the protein CASTTGQFNYGYTF.

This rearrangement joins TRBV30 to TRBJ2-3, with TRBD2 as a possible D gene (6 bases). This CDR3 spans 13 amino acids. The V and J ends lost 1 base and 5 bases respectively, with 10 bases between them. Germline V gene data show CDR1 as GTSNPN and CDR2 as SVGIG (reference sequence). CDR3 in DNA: TGTGCCTGGAGTGCACGGGACTTAGATACGCAGTATTTT. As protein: CAWSARDLDTQYF.

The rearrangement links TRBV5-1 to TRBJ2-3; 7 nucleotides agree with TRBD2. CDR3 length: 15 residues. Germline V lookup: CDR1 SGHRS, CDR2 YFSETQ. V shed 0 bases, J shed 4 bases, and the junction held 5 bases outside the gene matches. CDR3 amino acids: CASSLEGRGPDTQYF. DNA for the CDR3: TGCGCCAGCAGCTTGGAGGGGAGGGGACCAGATACGCAGTATTTT.

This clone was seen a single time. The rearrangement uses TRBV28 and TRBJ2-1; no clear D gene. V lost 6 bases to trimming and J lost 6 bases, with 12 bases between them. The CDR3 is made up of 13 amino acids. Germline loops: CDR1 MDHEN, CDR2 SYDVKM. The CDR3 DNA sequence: TGTGCCAGCAGCCCCCGACACTTCAATGAGCAGTTCTTC. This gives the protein CASSPRHFNEQFF.

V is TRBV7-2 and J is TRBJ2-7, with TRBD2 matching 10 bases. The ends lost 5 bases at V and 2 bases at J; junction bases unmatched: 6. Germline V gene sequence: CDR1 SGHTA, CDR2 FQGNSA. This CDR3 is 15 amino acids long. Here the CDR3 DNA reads TGTGCCAGCAGCCGCCTAGCGGGGGTTACCTACGAGCAGTACTTC. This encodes CASSRLAGVTYEQYF.

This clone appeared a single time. This CDR3 reads CAWSLRDRNTEAFF. CDR3 nucleotide sequence: TGTGCCTGGAGTCTTCGAGACAGGAACACTGAAGCTTTCTTT. The genes are TRBV30 and TRBJ1-1; the D gene is possibly TRBD1 (5 bases). With 2 bases removed from V and 1 base from J, the gap between germline ends came to 11 bases. Germline lookup yields CDR1 GTSNPN and CDR2 SVGIG (reference sequence). The CDR3 loop spans 14 amino acids.

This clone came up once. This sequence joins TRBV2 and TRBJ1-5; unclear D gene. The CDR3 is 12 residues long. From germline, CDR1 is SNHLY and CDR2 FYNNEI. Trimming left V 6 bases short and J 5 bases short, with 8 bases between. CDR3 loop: CASRDTDQPQHF. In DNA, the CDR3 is TGTGCCAGCAGAGACACCGATCAGCCCCAGCATTTT.

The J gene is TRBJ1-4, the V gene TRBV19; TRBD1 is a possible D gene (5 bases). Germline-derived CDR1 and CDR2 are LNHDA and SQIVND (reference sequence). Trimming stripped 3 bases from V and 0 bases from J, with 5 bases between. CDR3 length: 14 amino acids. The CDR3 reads CASSMTATNEKLFF. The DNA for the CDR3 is TGTGCCAGTAGTATGACAGCAACTAATGAAAAACTGTTTTTT.